These 27 T cell receptor beta chains share one sample of origin, sequenced in a study of blood T cells in healthy people across ages. A second PCR of 7 to 11 cycles used a sample-barcoded 5' primer and a J-beta primer mix. TCRdb reprocessed the 5' RACE reads via MiXCR and lists one record per CDR3 protein. In the table there are 850,000 to 1,000,000 distinct CDR3 sequences, around 48% of which are singletons. Sequences were obtained from blood. The receptors originated from a man under 40 in good health.

The chain links TRBV3-1 to TRBJ2-5, with 8 bases fitting TRBD2. CDR1 LGHDT and CDR2 YNNKEL come from the germline V gene (reference sequence). The V and J ends lost 4 bases and 13 bases, in that order; junction bases with no gene match: 11. The length of the CDR3 is 13 residues. The CDR3 region is CASSPSGSSGAYF. The DNA for the CDR3 is TGTGCCAGCAGCCCTTCAGGGAGTAGCGGGGCGTACTTC.

This clonotype was observed a few times. This rearrangement joins TRBV4-2 to TRBJ2-7, with TRBD1 identical over 7 bases. The CDR3 contains 15 residues. Germline V gene sequence: CDR1 LGHNA, CDR2 YNFKEQ. The ends lost 0 bases at V and 2 bases at J; junction bases unmatched: 4. The CDR3 coding sequence is TGTGCCAGCAGCCAAGATTTGGACAGGACCTACGAGCAGTACTTC. Translation gives CASSQDLDRTYEQYF.

This clonotype occurred many times. This rearrangement joins TRBV11-1 to TRBJ2-7, with 7 positions matching TRBD1. The CDR3 has 17 residues. The germline V gene encodes CDR1 SGHAT and CDR2 FQDESV (reference sequence). Trimming took 2 bases from V and 1 from J; bases not matched to a gene: 11. The CDR3 is CASSLTNRGTRSYEQYF. CDR3 DNA: TGTGCCAGCAGCTTAACGAACAGGGGAACGAGGTCCTACGAGCAGTACTTC.

This clonotype was recorded a few times. The rearrangement joins TRBV5-1 to TRBJ1-1; TRBD1 matches 7 bases. Germline loops: CDR1 SGHRS, CDR2 YFSETQ. This CDR3 contains 14 residues. With V trimmed by 0 bases and J by 6 bases, 5 bases remained unmatched. The CDR3 spells CASSLDGQGAEAFF. DNA for the CDR3: TGCGCCAGCAGCTTGGATGGGCAGGGGGCTGAAGCTTTCTTT.

The V gene is TRBV4-3, the J gene TRBJ2-1; TRBD1 matches at 7 bases. Germline trimming cut 0 bases from V and 3 bases from J; bases unmatched to any gene: 2. Germline assignment: CDR1 LGHNA and CDR2 YSLEER. The CDR3 runs 15 residues. The CDR3 region is CASSQEPGGYNEQFF. The CDR3, as DNA: TGCGCCAGCAGCCAAGAACCAGGGGGCTACAATGAGCAGTTCTTC.

This clonotype was counted at least ten times. The rearrangement uses TRBV6-5 and TRBJ2-7; the match to TRBD2 covers 10 bases. V was clipped by 0 bases and J by 5 bases; unmatched bases: 7. The CDR3 is 16 amino acids. Germline-derived CDR1 and CDR2 are MNHEY and SVGAGI. The CDR3 region is CASSYSVVLAGDEQYF. The CDR3 coding sequence is TGTGCCAGCAGTTACTCTGTTGTCCTAGCGGGGGACGAGCAGTACTTC.

The gene calls are TRBV20-1 and TRBJ1-6; perhaps TRBD1 as D (6 bases). CDR1 is DFQATT and CDR2 is SNEGSKA in the germline V gene (reference sequence). The CDR3 contains 12 residues. Trimming left V 5 bases short and J 11 bases short, with 13 bases between. CDR3 residues: CSAPQGEPPLHF. The CDR3 DNA is TGCAGTGCTCCACAGGGCGAACCACCCCTCCACTTT.

This clonotype appeared a few times. J is TRBJ2-1 and V is TRBV4-3; 8 nucleotides line up with TRBD2. Losses at the gene ends were 0 bases for V and 8 bases for J; bases not matched to a gene: 9. This CDR3 contains 16 residues. CDR1 and CDR2 from the germline V gene are LGHNA and YSLEER. The CDR3 nucleotides read TGCGCCAGCAGCCAAGATAATAGCGGGGTGAAGTATGAGCAGTTCTTC. Translated: CASSQDNSGVKYEQFF.

The chain carries TRBV9 and TRBJ2-3, with D possibly being TRBD1 or TRBD2 (5 bases each). Germline lookup yields CDR1 SGDLS and CDR2 YYNGEE. Trimming stripped 5 bases from V and 6 bases from J, with 19 bases between. The CDR3 is 15 residues long. The CDR3 DNA is TGTGCCAGCAGTCGGGACCCCCTCGCAGCCGATACGCAGTATTTT. It yields the protein CASSRDPLAADTQYF.

The V and J genes are TRBV5-1 and TRBJ2-3; TRBD2 aligns across 7 bases. V lost 4 bases to trimming and J lost 5 bases; unmatched junction nucleotides: 7. CDR3 length: 14 residues. From germline, CDR1 is SGHRS and CDR2 YFSETQ. The CDR3 DNA sequence: TGCGCCAGCAGCCCCGGGACTAATCAAGATACGCAGTATTTT. This gives the protein CASSPGTNQDTQYF.

In regard to this clonotype: Mismatch with germline at one junction end may stem from a read error. The chain is built from TRBV5-6 and TRBJ2-5, with 7 bases matching TRBD1. Germline loops: CDR1 SGHDT, CDR2 YYEEEE. This CDR3 spans 14 amino acids. The CDR3, as DNA: TGTGCCAGCAGCCAACAGGGGAGCCAAGAGACCCGGTACTTC. Residues: CASSQQGSQETRYF.

J is TRBJ1-2 and V is TRBV5-1, with D maybe TRBD1 (6 bases). Germline assignment: CDR1 SGHRS and CDR2 YFSETQ. V dropped 4 bases and J dropped 1 base, with 11 bases sitting between them. The length of the CDR3 is 14 residues. CDR3 in amino acids: CASSPDSHNYGYTF. CDR3 DNA sequence: TGCGCCAGCAGCCCGGACAGTCATAACTATGGCTACACCTTC.

The chain recombines TRBV29-1 with TRBJ2-7; weak D call: TRBD1 (5 bases). The length of the CDR3 is 12 residues. Trimming cost V 0 bases and J 6 bases, with 9 bases left between them. Germline-derived CDR1 and CDR2 are SQVTM and ANQGSEA. CDR3: CSVEENRTEQYF. The CDR3 region has the DNA TGCAGCGTTGAAGAAAACAGGACCGAGCAGTACTTC.

The CDR3 sequence: CASTLLGDTQYF. DNA of the CDR3: TGTGCCAGCACCCTGCTCGGGGATACGCAGTATTTT. The chain has TRBV11-2 and TRBJ2-3; D not certain. The CDR3 is made up of 12 amino acids. V was clipped by 7 bases and J by 6 bases, with 11 bases between them. Germline assignment: CDR1 SGHAT and CDR2 FQNNGV. Looking up the rest from reference TRBV11-2 and TRBJ2-3 gives the full variable domain: EAGVAQSPRYKIIEKRQSVAFWCNPISGHATLYWYQQILGQGPKLLIQFQNNGVVDDSQLPKDRFSAERLKGVDSTLKIQPAKLEDSAVYLCASTLLGDTQYFGPGTRLTVL.

About this clonotype itself: A read error may produce the germline difference seen at one junction end. The chain recombines TRBV20-1 with TRBJ2-1; a weak D match, TRBD2 (6 bases). The CDR3 contains 14 residues. Germline loops: CDR1 DFQATT, CDR2 SNEGSKA (reference sequence). CDR3 bases: TGCAGCGCTACTCCGCGGGACCCACTCAATGAGCAGTTCTTC. This translates into CSATPRDPLNEQFF.

The chain carries TRBV24-1 and TRBJ1-5; D is undetermined. V lost 4 bases to trimming and J lost 0 bases, with 9 bases between them. The CDR3 has 15 residues. Germline-derived CDR1 and CDR2 are KGHDR and SFDVKD. The CDR3 DNA sequence: TGTGCCACCAGTGAGGCCGGCGATAGCAATCAGCCCCAGCATTTT. Its protein is CATSEAGDSNQPQHF.

This chain joins TRBV3-1 and TRBJ1-6; the D is unclear. Trimming cost V 4 bases and J 6 bases, with 10 bases left between them. The CDR3 has 14 residues. In germline, CDR1 is LGHDT, CDR2 YNNKEL (reference sequence). CDR3 DNA: TGTGCCAGCAGCCTGGGATGGGTTAATTCACCCCTCCACTTT. Its protein is CASSLGWVNSPLHF.

The chain is built from TRBV6-5 and TRBJ1-1; possible D gene TRBD1, 5 bases. This CDR3 contains 14 residues. Germline CDR1 is MNHEY and CDR2 is SVGAGI. Trimming took 6 bases from V and 5 from J, leaving 16 bases between them. CDR3 nucleotides: TGTGCCAGCAGGTCATGGGGCCTCGGAACTGAAGCTTTCTTT. Protein sequence: CASRSWGLGTEAFF.

This clonotype has just a few counts. This sequence may be a read error, since a much larger clone differs from it by one base. The chain links TRBV11-3 to TRBJ2-5, with D perhaps TRBD2 (6 bases). The CDR3 totals 15 residues. V lost 6 bases to trimming and J lost 11 bases, with 25 bases between them. Germline CDR1 reads SGHNT; CDR2 reads YENEEA. CDR3 bases: TGTGCCAGCAGTTCCGACCCGGGACCATGGAGGGAGCAGTACTTC. Its protein product is CASSSDPGPWREQYF.

V and J are TRBV6-2 or TRBV6-3 and TRBJ2-3, with TRBD2 matching 13 bases. This CDR3 is built from 18 residues. Germline CDR1 is MNHEY and CDR2 is SVGEGT. V trimming: 2 bases; J trimming: 6 bases; junction bases outside the gene matches: 11. The CDR3 DNA reads TGTGCCAGCAGTTACCCTGGACTAGCGGGGGACCCACGGGATACGCAGTATTTT. As protein: CASSYPGLAGDPRDTQYF.

This clonotype was seen a few times. The rearrangement uses TRBV5-8 and TRBJ2-5; 9 bases agree with TRBD1. The J call may be faulty, since TRBJ2-7 better matches the DNA end. Germline CDR1 SGHTS, CDR2 YDEGEE. The CDR3 length is 14 residues. The CDR3 region has the DNA TGTGCCAGCAGCCCCTGGACAGGGGAAAACGAGCAGTACTTC. This encodes CASSPWTGENEQYF.

This clonotype turned up a few times. The gene calls are TRBV10-3 and TRBJ2-5, with a weak D call TRBD2 (5 bases). V dropped 8 bases and J dropped 2 bases, with 9 bases sitting between them. Germline CDR1 ENHRY, CDR2 SYGVKD. The CDR3 has 12 amino acids. The CDR3: CAIRSGQETQYF. The CDR3 region has the DNA TGTGCCATCCGTTCGGGGCAAGAGACCCAGTACTTC.

This clonotype was recorded only once. The rearrangement links TRBV20-1 to TRBJ1-1; 7 nucleotides agree with TRBD1. Germline assignment: CDR1 DFQATT and CDR2 SNEGSKA (reference sequence). The V segment lost 0 bases and the J segment 0 bases; nucleotides outside the gene matches: 10. The CDR3 runs 17 residues. The CDR3 DNA reads as TGCAGTGCTAGAGACAGACAGGGTAGGGGAATGAACACTGAAGCTTTCTTT. It yields the protein CSARDRQGRGMNTEAFF.

This chain links TRBV10-3 with TRBJ2-4; tentatively, D is TRBD1 or TRBD2 (6 bases each). The CDR3 sequence is 18 residues long. V lost 3 bases and J 1 base, leaving 19 bases between the germline ends. In germline, CDR1 is ENHRY, CDR2 SYGVKD. CDR3 region: CAISDPPGRGGAKNIQYF. CDR3 sequence (DNA): TGTGCCATCAGTGACCCCCCGGGAAGAGGGGGGGCCAAAAACATTCAGTACTTC.

This clonotype was seen at least ten times. The chain is built from TRBV27 and TRBJ2-3, with 9 bases matching TRBD2. Unmatched junction bases numbered 4, after V lost 7 bases and J lost 2 bases. Germline CDR1 MNHEY, CDR2 SMNVEV (reference sequence). The CDR3 spans 14 residues. The CDR3 DNA reads TGTGCCAGCAAGCGGGGGGACGTCACAGATACGCAGTATTTT. Protein sequence: CASKRGDVTDTQYF.

The V gene is TRBV4-3, the J gene TRBJ2-7; D is uncertain. The CDR3 length is 16 residues. V lost 0 bases and J 0 bases, leaving 12 bases between the germline ends. CDR1 is LGHNA and CDR2 is YSLEER in the germline V gene. CDR3 coding DNA: TGCGCCAGCAGCCAAGATCCCGGGTCGAGCTCCTACGAGCAGTACTTC. Its translation is CASSQDPGSSSYEQYF.

This clonotype was seen only a few times. This rearrangement joins TRBV5-1 to TRBJ2-7, with a tentative D call TRBD2 (7 bases). The CDR3 runs 16 residues. The V end was cut by 9 bases, the J end by 6 bases, with 28 bases between. Germline lookup yields CDR1 SGHRS and CDR2 YFSETQ. CDR3 nucleotides: TGCGCCAAAACGAACCCGGCGGGGGCGGCCCTAAGCGAGCAGTACTTC. The encoded protein is CAKTNPAGAALSEQYF.